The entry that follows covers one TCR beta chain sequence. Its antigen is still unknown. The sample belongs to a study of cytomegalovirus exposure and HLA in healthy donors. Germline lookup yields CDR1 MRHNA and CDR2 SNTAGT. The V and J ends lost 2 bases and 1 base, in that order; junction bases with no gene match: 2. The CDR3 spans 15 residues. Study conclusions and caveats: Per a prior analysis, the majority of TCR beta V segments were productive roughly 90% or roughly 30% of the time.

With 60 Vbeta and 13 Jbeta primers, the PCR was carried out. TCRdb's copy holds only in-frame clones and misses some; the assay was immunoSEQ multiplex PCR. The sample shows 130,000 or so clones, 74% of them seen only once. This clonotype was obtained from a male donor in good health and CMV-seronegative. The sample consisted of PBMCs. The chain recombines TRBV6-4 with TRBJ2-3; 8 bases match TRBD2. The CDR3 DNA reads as TGTGCCAGCAGTGACGAAGCGGGAGGCACAGATACGCAGTATTTT. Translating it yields CASSDEAGGTDTQYF.